One and the same sample provided the 31 T cell receptor beta chains below, sequenced in a study of OX40 agonist ivuxolimab in advanced cancers. Sequencing used immunoSEQ multiplex PCR; TCRdb keeps in-frame clones, though not all of them. The repertoire consists of fewer than 65,000 clones, with around 86% occurring once and the leading ten covering roughly 0.99%. Specimen: CD4+ or CD8+ T cells sorted from blood, collected in a trial of the OX40 agonist ivuxolimab. These receptors were taken from an adult with an advanced solid tumor such as melanoma, head and neck, liver or kidney cancer.

The chain joins TRBV28 to TRBJ2-7, with D possibly matching TRBD1 (6 bases). CDR1 and CDR2 (germline): MDHEN, SYDVKM. Trimming took 7 bases from V and 4 from J, leaving 14 bases between them. The CDR3 is made up of 13 amino acids. Written as DNA, the CDR3 is TGTGCCAGCACTCAGCCCCAGGGGTACGAGCAGTACTTC. This codes for CASTQPQGYEQYF.

The chain carries TRBV7-2 and TRBJ1-5; maybe TRBD1 (6 bases). Germline CDR1 SGHTA, CDR2 FQGNSA. V was clipped by 1 base and J by 5 bases, with 9 bases between them. This CDR3 is 14 amino acids long. In DNA form, the CDR3 reads TGTGCCAGCAGCTTAGGACAGGTCGATCAGCCCCAGCATTTT. This encodes CASSLGQVDQPQHF.

The chain uses TRBV11-2 and TRBJ2-1, with 8 bases identical to TRBD2. Germline CDR1 reads SGHAT; CDR2 reads FQNNGV. The CDR3 has 16 amino acids. The V gene end was trimmed by 6 bases and the J gene end by 2 bases; junction bases not matched to a gene: 9. The CDR3 region has the DNA TGTGCCAGCAGACACTTAGCGGGGTCCACCTACAATGAGCAGTTCTTC. This codes for CASRHLAGSTYNEQFF.

Ten or more counts support this clone. This chain connects TRBV4-1 to TRBJ2-5; no clear D gene. Germline values: CDR1 MGHRA, CDR2 YSYEKL. The CDR3 loop spans 15 amino acids. Trimming removed 1 base from V and 2 bases from J, with 11 bases in between. CDR3 loop: CASSQVPPLQETQYF. CDR3 in DNA: TGCGCCAGCAGCCAAGTTCCGCCCTTGCAAGAGACCCAGTACTTC.

The V gene is TRBV5-6, the J gene TRBJ1-1; D uncertain. Germline values: CDR1 SGHDT, CDR2 YYEEEE. V lost 2 bases and J lost 1, with 12 bases in between. The CDR3 covers 15 residues. Here the CDR3 DNA reads TGTGCCAGCAGCTTAGGACCGAGAAAGAACACTGAAGCTTTCTTT. Its protein product is CASSLGPRKNTEAFF.

This chain links TRBV10-2 with TRBJ1-4, with D possibly TRBD1 on 5 matching bases. The CDR3 runs 15 residues. The V end lost 8 bases, the J end lost 7 bases, and 20 bases lay between the germline ends. Germline V gene data show CDR1 as WSHSY and CDR2 as SAAADI. The CDR3 DNA reads as TGCGCCAGCCGATTCTCGGGCCTCGGGGGTGAAAAACTGTTTTTT. Translated: CASRFSGLGGEKLFF.

The chain is built from TRBV4-3 and TRBJ1-2; D is perhaps TRBD1 (6 bases). The length of the CDR3 is 15 residues. CDR1 is LGHNA and CDR2 is YSLEER in the germline V gene. The V end was cut by 1 base, the J end by 4 bases, with 13 bases between. The DNA for the CDR3 is TGCGCCAGCAGCCAAGTTGCAGGGGTAGGCTATGGCTACACCTTC. Encoded protein: CASSQVAGVGYGYTF.

V gene TRBV10-1 combines with J gene TRBJ2-1, with 9 bases lining up with TRBD2. The CDR3 length is 13 residues. J was trimmed by 5 bases and V by 7 bases; bases with no gene match: 3. Germline V gene lookup returns CDR1 WNHNN and CDR2 SYGVQD (reference sequence). CDR3 sequence: CASKASGNNEQFF. CDR3 DNA sequence: TGCGCCAGCAAGGCTAGCGGGAACAATGAGCAGTTCTTC.

The chain combines TRBV13 with TRBJ1-2, with 10 bases that match TRBD1. The CDR3 runs to 14 residues. CDR1 is PRHDT, CDR2 FYEKMQ, per germline (reference sequence). Trimming cost V 4 bases and J 4 bases; bases outside gene matches: 3. CDR3 DNA: TGTGCCAGCAGCTCCCGGACAGGGGGCTATGGCTACACCTTC. Protein: CASSSRTGGYGYTF. The full variable domain, completed using reference TRBV13 and TRBJ1-2, is AAGVIQSPRHLIKEKRETATLKCYPIPRHDTVYWYQQGPGQDPQFLISFYEKMQSDKGSIPDRFSAQQFSDYHSELNMSSLELGDSALYFCASSSRTGGYGYTFGSGTRLTVV.

This chain links TRBV30 with TRBJ2-7, with D perhaps matching TRBD2 (6 bases). Germline-derived CDR1 and CDR2 are GTSNPN and SVGIG (reference sequence). The CDR3 extends over 13 amino acids. Trimming cost V 3 bases and J 3 bases, with 12 bases left between them. In DNA, the CDR3 is TGTGCCTGGAGCCCGGGGGTCGACTACGAGCAGTACTTC. This codes for CAWSPGVDYEQYF.

The CDR3 DNA reads TGTGCCAGCAGACCAGACCGACTAGCGGGGAACACCGGGGAGCTGTTTTTT. Amino acids: CASRPDRLAGNTGELFF. This chain links TRBV2 with TRBJ2-2, with 10 bases aligning to TRBD2. V was clipped by 6 bases and J by 1 base; unmatched bases: 8. Germline-derived CDR1 and CDR2 are SNHLY and FYNNEI. The CDR3 loop spans 17 amino acids.

The rearrangement links TRBV27 to TRBJ2-1, with D tentatively TRBD1 (5 bases). Germline V gene sequence: CDR1 MNHEY, CDR2 SMNVEV (reference sequence). The CDR3 consists of 14 residues. Trimming pared 0 bases from V and 5 bases from J, leaving 8 bases between. The CDR3 sequence: CASSLSGDDNEQFF. The CDR3 coding sequence is TGTGCCAGCAGTTTATCAGGGGATGACAATGAGCAGTTCTTC.

The chain uses TRBV5-1 and TRBJ1-2; 7 nucleotides match TRBD1. CDR1 is SGHRS and CDR2 is YFSETQ in the germline V gene. The CDR3 loop spans 13 amino acids. With V trimmed by 5 bases and J by 6 bases, 7 bases remained unmatched. CDR3 amino acids: CASRETGIDGYTF. The CDR3 nucleotides are TGCGCCAGCAGAGAGACAGGGATTGATGGCTACACCTTC.

The table lists this clone with a few counts. This chain joins TRBV7-9 and TRBJ2-5, with D uncertain. The V and J ends lost 1 base and 3 bases respectively, with 9 bases between them. CDR1 SEHNR and CDR2 FQNEAQ come from the germline V gene (reference sequence). This CDR3 comprises 14 residues. CDR3 DNA: TGTGCCAGCAGCTTAGTCCCCTTGAAAGAGACCCAGTACTTC. Translation gives CASSLVPLKETQYF.

V is TRBV11-2 and J is TRBJ2-3, with a weak D call TRBD1 (6 bases). Trimming took off 3 bases at V and 0 bases at J, with 7 bases between the two ends. Germline values: CDR1 SGHAT, CDR2 FQNNGV. This CDR3 is 14 amino acids long. The CDR3 protein is CASSFQGSTDTQYF. The CDR3 nucleotides read TGTGCCAGCAGCTTCCAGGGGAGCACAGATACGCAGTATTTT. Using reference TRBV11-2 and TRBJ2-3 for the parts outside the CDR3, the full variable domain is EAGVAQSPRYKIIEKRQSVAFWCNPISGHATLYWYQQILGQGPKLLIQFQNNGVVDDSQLPKDRFSAERLKGVDSTLKIQPAKLEDSAVYLCASSFQGSTDTQYFGPGTRLTVL.

The CDR3, as DNA: TGTGCCACCCGAATCTGGGGGGAAAATAGCAATCAGCCCCAGCATTTT. Translating gives CATRIWGENSNQPQHF. The rearrangement joins TRBV19 to TRBJ1-5; D might be TRBD1 (5 bases). Germline CDR1 and CDR2: LNHDA and SQIVND (reference sequence). V lost 10 bases and J lost 0, with 19 bases in between. This CDR3 is 16 amino acids long.

The DNA for the CDR3 is TGTGCCAGCAGCAGATACGACGACAGAAATGAAAAACTGTTTTTT. Translated: CASSRYDDRNEKLFF. V is TRBV27 and J is TRBJ1-4; D possibly corresponds to TRBD1 (5 bases). Germline values: CDR1 MNHEY, CDR2 SMNVEV (reference sequence). Deletions cut 6 bases from V and 5 bases from J, with 16 bases between. The CDR3 contains 15 residues.

As DNA, the CDR3 is TGTGCCAGCAGCCGTAGGAGCGGGAGAGGGTCCTACAATGAGCAGTTCTTC. Translation gives CASSRRSGRGSYNEQFF. The V and J genes are TRBV7-2 and TRBJ2-1; 8 bases fit TRBD2. The ends lost 5 bases at V and 1 base at J; junction bases unmatched: 10. This CDR3 spans 17 amino acids. Germline CDR1 reads SGHTA; CDR2 reads FQGNSA.

V usage is TRBV11-2 and J usage is TRBJ1-2, with D perhaps matching TRBD1 (5 bases). This CDR3 contains 16 residues. Germline CDR1 reads SGHAT; CDR2 reads FQNNGV. V was pared by 1 base and J by 1 base, with 13 bases between. In DNA form, the CDR3 reads TGTGCCAGCAGCTTAGGGGGGAGGGGAGATAACTATGGCTACACCTTC. Translating it yields CASSLGGRGDNYGYTF.

This clone was detected only once. This specimen includes other DNA sequences encoding the same CDR3. V and J are TRBV9 and TRBJ1-3; D is unclear. Germline V gene lookup returns CDR1 SGDLS and CDR2 YYNGEE. This CDR3 is 13 amino acids long. V lost 0 bases and J lost 4, with 5 bases in between. DNA for the CDR3: TGTGCCAGCAGCGTAGAAGGGGGAAACACCATATATTTT. This gives the protein CASSVEGGNTIYF.

The gene calls are TRBV19 and TRBJ2-7; maybe TRBD1 (6 bases). Trimming removed 6 bases from V and 4 bases from J, with 13 bases in between. The CDR3 contains 13 residues. Germline loops: CDR1 LNHDA, CDR2 SQIVND (reference sequence). The CDR3 DNA reads TGTGCCAGTAGCCTCACAGGGTGGTACGAGCAGTACTTC. It specifies CASSLTGWYEQYF.

This chain connects TRBV18 to TRBJ2-5; 9 nucleotides line up with TRBD1. The CDR3 is made up of 15 amino acids. Germline V CDR1 and CDR2: KGHSH, LQKENI. V lost 0 bases to trimming and J lost 4 bases; unmatched junction nucleotides: 3. The DNA of the CDR3 is TGTGCCAGCTCACCACCGGGACAGGGCGGAGAGACCCAGTACTTC. It yields the protein CASSPPGQGGETQYF.

The gene calls are TRBV6-5 and TRBJ2-2, with D unresolved. In germline, CDR1 is MNHEY, CDR2 SVGAGI. Deletions cut 6 bases from V and 15 bases from J, with 26 bases between. The CDR3 runs 15 residues. The CDR3 spells CASSRLNVHLPFLFF. DNA of the CDR3: TGTGCCAGCAGCCGCCTGAACGTCCACCTCCCCTTTTTGTTTTTT.

J is TRBJ2-7 and V is TRBV18; a possible D gene is TRBD1 (6 bases). The CDR3 consists of 14 residues. Germline V gives CDR1 KGHSH, CDR2 LQKENI. The germline V and J ends were trimmed by 3 bases and 0 bases, with 9 bases remaining between them. The CDR3 region is CASSPGASSYEQYF. CDR3 nucleotide sequence: TGTGCCAGCTCACCGGGGGCGAGCTCCTACGAGCAGTACTTC. The variable domain in full, completed from reference TRBV18 and TRBJ2-7, reads NAGVMQNPRHLVRRRGQEARLRCSPMKGHSHVYWYRQLPEEGLKFMVYLQKENIIDESGMPKERFSAEFPKEGPSILRIQQVVRGDSAAYFCASSPGASSYEQYFGPGTRLTVT.

The chain employs TRBV4-1 and TRBJ2-6; D call uncertain. Trimming took off 1 base at V and 0 bases at J, with 10 bases between the two ends. CDR1 and CDR2 (germline): MGHRA, YSYEKL. This CDR3 is 17 amino acids long. Here the CDR3 reads CASSQVPDRSGANVLTF. The CDR3 nucleotides are TGCGCCAGCAGCCAAGTACCAGATCGCTCTGGGGCCAACGTCCTGACTTTC.

The chain links TRBV10-3 to TRBJ2-5; the D gene is possibly TRBD1 (5 bases). The CDR3 consists of 12 residues. Trimming removed 9 bases from V and 4 bases from J, with 12 bases in between. Germline lookup yields CDR1 ENHRY and CDR2 SYGVKD. The CDR3 nucleotides read TGTGCCATTCATGCAGGGTTAGAGACCCAGTACTTC. Translating gives CAIHAGLETQYF.

This sequence joins TRBV6-6 and TRBJ2-3; 8 bases line up with TRBD2. Germline V CDR1 and CDR2: MNHNY, SVGAGI (reference sequence). This CDR3 contains 13 residues. The V segment lost 8 bases and the J segment 4 bases; nucleotides outside the gene matches: 5. CDR3: CASRPTSADTQYF. CDR3 sequence (DNA): TGTGCCAGCCGTCCGACTAGCGCAGATACGCAGTATTTT.

This chain links TRBV5-4 with TRBJ2-7, with TRBD1 matching over 8 bases. Per the germline V gene, CDR1 is SGHNT and CDR2 is YYREEE (reference sequence). J lost 0 bases, V lost 2 bases, and 4 bases had no gene match. The CDR3 extends over 15 amino acids. As DNA, the CDR3 is TGTGCCAGCAGCTTTGGACAGGGAGCCTCCTACGAGCAGTACTTC. This codes for CASSFGQGASYEQYF.

This chain joins TRBV19 and TRBJ1-1, with unresolved D. V was shortened by 5 bases and J by 1 base, with 11 bases between the two germline ends. The V gene's germline CDR1 is LNHDA and CDR2 SQIVND (reference sequence). There are 14 residues in the CDR3. The CDR3 here is CASSSSLTNTEAFF. The CDR3 DNA reads as TGTGCCAGTAGTTCTTCTCTCACGAACACTGAAGCTTTCTTT.

V gene TRBV19 combines with J gene TRBJ2-3; the D call may be TRBD1 or TRBD2 (5 bases each). The germline V and J ends were trimmed by 1 base and 1 base, with 9 bases remaining between them. Germline values: CDR1 LNHDA, CDR2 SQIVND (reference sequence). The CDR3 spans 15 residues. CDR3 nucleotides: TGTGCCAGTAGTATAGGAGGGACCCGCACAGATACGCAGTATTTT. This encodes CASSIGGTRTDTQYF. The whole variable domain, remainder taken from reference TRBV19 and TRBJ2-3, is DGGITQSPKYLFRKEGQNVTLSCEQNLNHDAMYWYRQDPGQGLRLIYYSQIVNDFQKGDIAEGYSVSREKKESFPLTVTSAQKNPTAFYLCASSIGGTRTDTQYFGPGTRLTVL.

Written as DNA, the CDR3 is TGTGCCAGCGGTTCAGGGGTCCAGCCCCAGCATTTT. It yields the protein CASGSGVQPQHF. The rearrangement joins TRBV28 to TRBJ1-5, with a tentative D call TRBD1 (6 bases). Trimming cost V 8 bases and J 7 bases, with 12 bases left between them. The CDR3 totals 12 residues. Germline CDR1 is MDHEN and CDR2 is SYDVKM. Drawing the rest from reference TRBV28 and TRBJ1-5, the complete variable domain is DVKVTQSSRYLVKRTGEKVFLECVQDMDHENMFWYRQDPGLGLRLIYFSYDVKMKEKGDIPEGYSVSREKKERFSLILESASTNQTSMYLCASGSGVQPQHFGDGTRLSIL.